These T cell receptor beta chains were read from a single sample in a study of T cells in Graves' hyperthyroidism and ophthalmopathy. A single record per CDR3 protein comes from TCRdb applying MiXCR to the multiplex PCR reads. The top ten hold about 9% of the sample, which has about 840,000 distinct CDR3 sequences, 38% seen once. The sequencing input was blood. These receptors were collected from a man younger than 30 with Graves' hyperthyroidism. Both conserved end residues are part of each CDR3. The D gene is left open where the match is weak. The size field is filled for only some rows; it gives once, few, many or a size class.

d_call,j_call,v_call,clone_size,cdr3_nt,cdr3_aa
NA,TRBJ2-6,TRBV5-6,few,TGTGCCAGCAGCTTTCGAGGTGGGGCCAACGTCCTGACTTTC,CASSFRGGANVLTF
NA,TRBJ2-7,TRBV7-9,NA,TGTGCCAGCAGCGTCCACTACAGGGAAAACTACGAGCAGTACTTC,CASSVHYRENYEQYF
NA,TRBJ2-7,TRBV7-2,many,TGTGCCAGCAGCTTAGGCAGGGCCCACGAGCAGTACTTC,CASSLGRAHEQYF
NA,TRBJ2-7,TRBV4-1,few,TGCGCCAGCAGCCAAGAGAACAGTAAAGGCGAGCAGTACTTC,CASSQENSKGEQYF
TRBD1,TRBJ2-7,TRBV13,NA,TGTGCCAGCAGTTTACAGGGGGCAGCATCCTACGAGCAGTACTTC,CASSLQGAASYEQYF
NA,TRBJ1-2,TRBV7-3,NA,TGTGCCTACGGGGTCTATGGCTACACCTTC,CAYGVYGYTF
TRBD1,TRBJ1-1,TRBV19,NA,TGTGCCAGCGTACCGGGACAGGGGGCTGTTGGGACTGAAGCTTTCTTT,CASVPGQGAVGTEAFF
NA,TRBJ2-3,TRBV5-1,few,TGCGCCAGCAGCTTTCGCCAGGGTGGCACAGATACGCAGTATTTT,CASSFRQGGTDTQYF
NA,TRBJ1-4,TRBV20-1,few,TGCAGTGCTAGCCTTTTAGGGGGGCGAACTAATGAAAAACTGTTTTTT,CSASLLGGRTNEKLFF
NA,TRBJ1-2,TRBV6-5,NA,TGTGCCAGCAGGAACGGAGGGGACTATGGCTACACCTTC,CASRNGGDYGYTF
NA,TRBJ1-4,TRBV20-1,NA,TGCAGTGCTGGATACATGGATGGGGGGGAAAAACTGTTTTTT,CSAGYMDGGEKLFF
NA,TRBJ1-1,TRBV14,few,TGTGCCAGCAGCCAAGTCCAGGGGTCCGGAGCTTTCTTT,CASSQVQGSGAFF
TRBD1,TRBJ1-5,TRBV19,NA,TGTGCCAGTAGCAACAGGACAGGGGGCTTGGGCAATCAGCCCCAGCATTTT,CASSNRTGGLGNQPQHF
NA,TRBJ1-5,TRBV14,many,TGTGCCAGCAGCCAATGGGCCAATCAGCCCCAGCATTTT,CASSQWANQPQHF
NA,TRBJ1-2,TRBV5-5,few,TGTGCCAGCAGCCCGGCGAGTCACAACTATGGCTACACCTTC,CASSPASHNYGYTF
NA,TRBJ1-6,TRBV19,NA,TGTGCCTGGAATGGTCCGACAGAGGTTTCACCCCTCCACTTT,CAWNGPTEVSPLHF
TRBD1,TRBJ2-2,TRBV7-9,NA,TGTGCCAGCATGGGACAGGGGATAGCGGGGGAGCTGTTTTTT,CASMGQGIAGELFF
NA,TRBJ1-2,TRBV7-2,many,TGTGCCAGCAGCCGGGACACCAATAACTATGGCTACACCTTC,CASSRDTNNYGYTF
NA,TRBJ1-5,TRBV2,NA,TGTGCCAGCAGTGAAAATCTCGGCCAGAGCCATCAGCCCCAGCATTTT,CASSENLGQSHQPQHF
NA,TRBJ1-5,TRBV6-2/TRBV6-3,NA,TGTGCCAGCAGTTATAGGACCTCCTTCAATCAGCCCCAGCATTTT,CASSYRTSFNQPQHF
NA,TRBJ1-5,TRBV7-9,many,TGTGCCAGCACCCTGGAGGTTGATGCGCTGAACAATCAGCCCCAGCATTTT,CASTLEVDALNNQPQHF
NA,TRBJ1-5,TRBV20-1,NA,TGCAGTGGCCGGACGGCCCCAAATCAGCCCCAGCATTTT,CSGRTAPNQPQHF
NA,TRBJ1-4,TRBV20-1,many,TGCAGTGCCTTGGACAGCCTTAATGAAAAACTGTTTTTT,CSALDSLNEKLFF
TRBD1,TRBJ1-1,TRBV4-1,NA,TGCGCCAGCCAACAGGGGGCTAACACTGAAGCTTTCTTT,CASQQGANTEAFF
NA,TRBJ2-5,TRBV19,many,TGTGCCAGTAGTATGGCCGGGAGTTTCGCAGAGACCCAGTACTTC,CASSMAGSFAETQYF
TRBD2,TRBJ2-7,TRBV7-8,few,TGTGCCAGCAGCCTGAAGCGGGAGGGTTCCTACGAGCAGTACTTC,CASSLKREGSYEQYF
TRBD1,TRBJ2-7,TRBV20-1,NA,TGCAGTGCTAGCCGGGACAGGGTCTACGAGCAGTACTTC,CSASRDRVYEQYF